This T cell receptor beta chain stems from a study of shared clonotypes between healthy human individuals. As for the study in general: Three plates were used per donor for CD4 naive, three for CD4 memory, two for CD8 naive and one for CD8 memory. Broader study findings: Approximately 4.6% of naive CD4 clonotypes were common to a handful of donors.

Regarding this clone: The antigen remains unidentified.

The V segment lost 3 bases and the J segment 7 bases; nucleotides outside the gene matches: 3. The CDR3 runs to 14 residues. The germline gives CDR1 MNHEY, CDR2 SMNVEV (reference sequence). Some clones are missing from TCRdb's copy, which holds only in-frame ones; the method was immunoSEQ multiplex PCR. Of hundreds of thousands of clones in the sample, almost 97% were seen once. This TCR was sampled from a young woman in good health. The V gene is TRBV27, the J gene TRBJ1-6; TRBD1 aligns across 7 bases. The sample taken for sequencing was naive CD4+ T cells sorted from blood. Subset denoted: CD45RA+ positively selected. CDR3: CASSFYRGNSPLHF. Written as DNA, the CDR3 is TGTGCCAGCAGTTTCTACAGGGGAAATTCACCCCTCCACTTT.